These 32 T cell receptor beta chains originate from one sample sequenced in a study of T-cell reconstitution after alpha-beta-depleted transplantation in children. During its preparation, the TCRbeta library received unique molecular identifiers. In TCRdb, the PCR reads were re-called with MiXCR into one record per CDR3 protein. The repertoire includes approximately 650,000 distinct CDR3 sequences, 13% of them detected once, and roughly 0.84% sits in the top ten. The sequencing used PBMCs, collected before TCRalphabeta/CD19-depleted stem cell transplant. Receptors were obtained from a girl under 10 years old with congenital amegakaryocytic thrombocytopenia, due to receive a stem cell transplant.

The chain recombines TRBV28 with TRBJ2-3; 8 nucleotides agree with TRBD2. Germline lookup yields CDR1 MDHEN and CDR2 SYDVKM. CDR3 length: 14 residues. V dropped 8 bases and J dropped 2; count of bases not matched to a gene: 6. CDR3 sequence: CASQPGGLTDTQYF. The CDR3 nucleotides are TGTGCCAGCCAGCCGGGAGGGCTCACAGATACGCAGTATTTT.

In its sample, this clonotype was seen many times. The V gene is TRBV10-2, the J gene TRBJ1-2, with D possibly being TRBD1 (5 bases). CDR1 is WSHSY, CDR2 SAAADI, per germline. Trimming shortened V by 3 bases and J by 3 bases, and 11 bases separated the two germline ends. The CDR3 is 14 amino acids. DNA for the CDR3: TGCGCCAGCAGTGAAACAGGAGCGGACTATGGCTACACCTTC. Encoded protein: CASSETGADYGYTF.

In this sample, this clonotype turned up many times. The chain uses TRBV29-1 and TRBJ2-5; no clear D gene. The CDR3 length is 13 residues. Germline V lookup: CDR1 SQVTM, CDR2 ANQGSEA. Trimming took 2 bases from V and 7 from J, leaving 14 bases between them. CDR3 bases: TGCAGCGTTGAAATCTGGGCGGATGGGACCCAGTACTTC. It translates to CSVEIWADGTQYF.

This clonotype was recorded a few times. V usage is TRBV7-3 and J usage is TRBJ2-3; maybe TRBD2 (6 bases). The germline V gene has CDR1 SGHTA and CDR2 FQGTGA. CDR3 size: 15 residues. V lost 1 base, J lost 7 bases, and 15 bases lay in between. CDR3 coding DNA: TGTGCCAGCAGCTTAAAGGAGGGTCCACCTTATACGCAGTATTTT. Translating gives CASSLKEGPPYTQYF.

The rearrangement joins TRBV7-6 to TRBJ1-1, with D perhaps TRBD1 (5 bases). The V gene lost 8 bases and the J gene lost 6 bases, with 19 bases spanning the gap. CDR3 size: 14 residues. Germline CDR1 reads SGHVS; CDR2 reads FNYEAQ. CDR3 bases: TGTGCCAGCTCCCGTGGGGGGAAGCTGGCTGAAGCTTTCTTT. This translates into CASSRGGKLAEAFF.

This clonotype showed up many times. The chain employs TRBV20-1 and TRBJ2-1, with 12 bases that match TRBD2. The V gene's germline CDR1 is DFQATT and CDR2 SNEGSKA (reference sequence). V lost 0 bases to trimming and J lost 7 bases; unmatched junction nucleotides: 10. The CDR3 has 17 residues. The CDR3: CSARDPRRLAGENEQFF. The CDR3 DNA is TGCAGTGCTAGAGATCCGAGGAGACTAGCGGGAGAAAATGAGCAGTTCTTC.

This clonotype showed up many times. The chain joins TRBV20-1 to TRBJ2-7, with a tentative D call TRBD1 (6 bases). The CDR3 has 14 residues. V was clipped by 3 bases and J by 0 bases, with 12 bases between them. Germline values: CDR1 DFQATT, CDR2 SNEGSKA (reference sequence). The CDR3 sequence is CSASRRDTSYEQYF. In DNA, the CDR3 is TGCAGTGCTAGCCGACGGGACACCTCCTACGAGCAGTACTTC.

V is TRBV7-9 and J is TRBJ2-1, with TRBD2 matching 7 bases. The CDR3 has 15 amino acids. V was clipped by 1 base and J by 5 bases; unmatched bases: 5. The germline V gene encodes CDR1 SEHNR and CDR2 FQNEAQ (reference sequence). DNA of the CDR3: TGTGCCAGCAGCTTAGTCCGCGGGACTAACAATGAGCAGTTCTTC. It encodes CASSLVRGTNNEQFF.

The chain links TRBV11-2 to TRBJ1-2, with TRBD1 matching over 8 bases. The CDR3 length is 17 residues. V lost 5 bases to trimming and J lost 7 bases; unmatched junction nucleotides: 18. Germline loops: CDR1 SGHAT, CDR2 FQNNGV. The CDR3 bases are TGTGCCAGCAGCCCGGACAGGGCAAACCTACACAAGAGTGGCTACACCTTC. It translates to CASSPDRANLHKSGYTF.

The chain carries TRBV27 and TRBJ1-2; TRBD1 matches 7 bases. The J segment lost 2 bases and the V segment lost 6 bases, leaving 12 bases of the junction unmatched. Germline V gene lookup returns CDR1 MNHEY and CDR2 SMNVEV (reference sequence). The CDR3 sequence is 16 residues long. CDR3 amino acids: CASSPTGHPTNYGYTF. The CDR3 region has the DNA TGTGCCAGCAGCCCGACAGGGCATCCCACCAACTATGGCTACACCTTC.

In this sample, this clonotype turned up many times. V gene TRBV20-1 combines with J gene TRBJ2-1; 7 bases are shared with TRBD2. J was trimmed by 0 bases and V by 5 bases; bases with no gene match: 4. The CDR3 length is 14 residues. Germline loops: CDR1 DFQATT, CDR2 SNEGSKA (reference sequence). CDR3 DNA: TGCAGTGCTGGGGCGGGAGACTCCTACAATGAGCAGTTCTTC. Residues: CSAGAGDSYNEQFF.

The chain couples TRBV20-1 to TRBJ2-7; D is unclear. With 0 bases removed from V and 5 bases from J, the gap between germline ends came to 14 bases. The germline V gene encodes CDR1 DFQATT and CDR2 SNEGSKA (reference sequence). The CDR3 consists of 14 residues. CDR3 sequence (DNA): TGCAGTGCTAGAGACCCCAGGAATCTAGACGAGCAGTACTTC. Its protein is CSARDPRNLDEQYF.

This clonotype has a count of ten or more. The chain has TRBV10-3 and TRBJ1-3; D unclear. Germline values: CDR1 ENHRY, CDR2 SYGVKD. Trimming left V 2 bases short and J 2 bases short, with 10 bases between. This CDR3 is 15 amino acids long. Here the CDR3 reads CAISETQRAGNTIYF. The DNA for the CDR3 is TGTGCCATCAGTGAGACCCAGAGGGCTGGAAACACCATATATTTT.

This clonotype was seen repeatedly, ten times or more. This chain joins TRBV12-3 or TRBV12-4 and TRBJ2-5; 11 positions match TRBD2. CDR3 length equals 15 residues. J gave up 2 bases and V 5 bases, and 4 bases lay outside the gene matches. DNA for the CDR3: TGTGCCAGCAGTCCCGGGACTAGCGGACAAGAGACCCAGTACTTC. Translating it yields CASSPGTSGQETQYF.

This clonotype was detected only a few times. V usage is TRBV30 and J usage is TRBJ2-1; 7 bases fit TRBD2. The CDR3 is 17 residues long. The V gene end was trimmed by 0 bases and the J gene end by 1 base; junction bases not matched to a gene: 9. Germline V gene sequence: CDR1 GTSNPN, CDR2 SVGIG (reference sequence). Written as DNA, the CDR3 is TGTGCCTGGAGTGTCCCTTATCGGGGAGGGTCCTACAATGAGCAGTTCTTC. Translating it yields CAWSVPYRGGSYNEQFF.

CDR3 DNA sequence: TGCAGTGCTGCTAACCTCTCCTACGAGCAGTACTTC. This sequence encodes CSAANLSYEQYF. The chain links TRBV20-1 to TRBJ2-7; D gene unclear. Germline values: CDR1 DFQATT, CDR2 SNEGSKA (reference sequence). This CDR3 is 12 amino acids long. V was pared by 5 bases and J by 0 bases, with 8 bases between.

To note about this clonotype: The junction and the germline gene differ at one end; a read error may be behind it. J is TRBJ2-5 and V is TRBV4-1; no firm D call. CDR3 size: 13 residues. CDR1 and CDR2 from the germline V gene are MGHRA and YSYEKL. The CDR3 DNA reads TGCGCCAGCAGACCGATGTCCGAAGACACCCAGTACTTC. It specifies CASRPMSEDTQYF.

V gene TRBV6-6 combines with J gene TRBJ1-2, with D possibly being TRBD1 (5 bases). The V gene lost 4 bases and the J gene lost 5 bases, with 11 bases spanning the gap. Germline V gives CDR1 MNHNY, CDR2 SVGAGI (reference sequence). The CDR3 sequence is 13 residues long. The CDR3 loop reads CASSSTGLYGYTF. Written as DNA, the CDR3 is TGTGCCAGCAGTTCGACGGGACTTTATGGCTACACCTTC.

The chain carries TRBV7-9 and TRBJ2-1; the match to TRBD1 covers 11 bases. The CDR3 is 17 residues long. CDR1 is SEHNR and CDR2 is FQNEAQ in the germline V gene (reference sequence). V was pared by 6 bases and J by 6 bases, with 13 bases of the junction left unmatched. CDR3 sequence: CASRQGQGASGANEQFF. CDR3 DNA sequence: TGTGCCAGCAGACAAGGACAGGGGGCCTCTGGTGCCAATGAGCAGTTCTTC.

This clonotype occurred many times. This chain joins TRBV10-3 and TRBJ1-5; a weak D match, TRBD1 (5 bases). Germline assignment: CDR1 ENHRY and CDR2 SYGVKD. Trimming shortened V by 4 bases and J by 3 bases, and 16 bases separated the two germline ends. The CDR3 extends over 16 amino acids. The CDR3 coding sequence is TGTGCCATCAGTGTCCAAAGGCTGGGGACCAATCAGCCCCAGCATTTT. Its translation: CAISVQRLGTNQPQHF.

This clonotype was seen at least ten times. This chain connects TRBV5-1 to TRBJ2-1; the match to TRBD2 covers 10 bases. With 3 bases clipped from V and 2 bases from J, the junction kept 2 bases outside the gene matches. This CDR3 region has 15 residues. The germline V gene has CDR1 SGHRS and CDR2 YFSETQ. CDR3 nucleotide sequence: TGCGCCAGCAGCTGGCTAGCGGGAGCCTACAATGAGCAGTTCTTC. This gives the protein CASSWLAGAYNEQFF.

The table lists this clonotype with a few counts. The gene calls are TRBV28 and TRBJ2-5; no clear D. V lost 5 bases and J 4 bases, leaving 14 bases between the germline ends. This CDR3 region has 14 residues. Germline CDR1 is MDHEN and CDR2 is SYDVKM. The CDR3 here is CASSPLWIGETQYF. In DNA form, the CDR3 reads TGTGCCAGCAGTCCCCTATGGATAGGAGAGACCCAGTACTTC.

The gene calls are TRBV20-1 and TRBJ1-2; D unclear. The V gene's germline CDR1 is DFQATT and CDR2 SNEGSKA (reference sequence). The CDR3 loop spans 17 amino acids. DNA for the CDR3: TGCAGCTCTTTGGGCCAGGCCCTTAGCCCTTTTAACTATGGCTACACCTTC. It yields the protein CSSLGQALSPFNYGYTF.

This clonotype was counted ten times or more. The V call is TRBV10-3, the J call TRBJ1-5; a possible D gene is TRBD1 (5 bases). The CDR3 has 15 residues. V gave up 11 bases and J gave up 4 bases, with 21 bases separating them. Looked up from germline, CDR1 is ENHRY and CDR2 is SYGVKD. CDR3 in DNA: TGTGCCTCCGATCCCGGGACCGCTCATAATCAGCCCCAGCATTTT. Translation gives CASDPGTAHNQPQHF.

This clonotype has ten or more counts. The rearrangement joins TRBV7-2 to TRBJ2-2; D is ambiguous. The germline V gene encodes CDR1 SGHTA and CDR2 FQGNSA. The CDR3 runs to 14 residues. The V end lost 8 bases, the J end lost 1 base, and 11 bases lay between the germline ends. CDR3 bases: TGTGCCAGCCGTCTACTTTTGAACACCGGGGAGCTGTTTTTT. Translation gives CASRLLLNTGELFF.

The chain is built from TRBV28 and TRBJ1-4; TRBD1 matches at 9 bases. The length of the CDR3 is 14 residues. Germline V CDR1 and CDR2: MDHEN, SYDVKM. Trimming cost V 5 bases and J 4 bases; bases outside gene matches: 2. The CDR3 DNA reads as TGTGCCAGCAGTCGACAGGGGGTTAATGAAAAACTGTTTTTT. Translating it yields CASSRQGVNEKLFF.

Note on this clonotype: A read error may produce the germline difference seen at one junction end. This chain joins TRBV11-2 and TRBJ2-7, with D unresolved. Per germline, CDR1 SGHAT and CDR2 FQNNGV. The CDR3 covers 18 residues. CDR3 sequence reads: CGSSLYLVAALSSYEQYF. CDR3 bases: TGTGGCAGCAGCTTATATTTGGTTGCGGCTCTCTCTTCCTACGAGCAGTACTTC.

Many counts were recorded for this clonotype. The chain combines TRBV9 with TRBJ2-1; the D is unclear. V gave up 3 bases and J gave up 0 bases, with 10 bases separating them. Germline CDR1 is SGDLS and CDR2 is YYNGEE. This CDR3 has 15 amino acids. The CDR3 loop reads CASSAAESSYNEQFF. DNA for the CDR3: TGTGCCAGCAGCGCCGCAGAGAGCTCCTACAATGAGCAGTTCTTC. The entire variable domain, with the rest obtained from reference TRBV9 and TRBJ2-1, is as follows: DSGVTQTPKHLITATGQRVTLRCSPRSGDLSVYWYQQSLDQGLQFLIQYYNGEERAKGNILERFSAQQFPDLHSELNLSSLELGDSALYFCASSAAESSYNEQFFGPGTRLTVL.

The J gene is TRBJ2-6, the V gene TRBV6-5, with 9 bases lining up with TRBD1. Germline V gene data show CDR1 as MNHEY and CDR2 as SVGAGI. The CDR3 consists of 19 residues. V lost 0 bases and J lost 4; bases outside the gene matches: 10. The CDR3 protein is CASSYSRNRGRRGANVLTF. Written as DNA, the CDR3 is TGTGCCAGCAGTTACTCGAGGAACAGGGGGCGAAGAGGGGCCAACGTCCTGACTTTC.

This clonotype was observed a few times. V gene TRBV29-1 combines with J gene TRBJ1-3; no reliable D call. There are 13 residues in the CDR3. The germline V gene encodes CDR1 SQVTM and CDR2 ANQGSEA. Trimming removed 6 bases from V and 4 bases from J, with 13 bases in between. CDR3 nucleotides: TGCAGCGTGCGCAACAAGATCGGAAACACCATATATTTT. It is translated as CSVRNKIGNTIYF.

The chain uses TRBV20-1 and TRBJ2-1; a possible D gene is TRBD1 (5 bases). Trimming cost V 5 bases and J 0 bases, with 17 bases left between them. The germline V gene encodes CDR1 DFQATT and CDR2 SNEGSKA (reference sequence). This CDR3 has 16 residues. The CDR3 spells CSAGSRVSGSYNEQFF. The CDR3 DNA sequence: TGCAGTGCTGGGTCCAGGGTTTCGGGCTCCTACAATGAGCAGTTCTTC.

On this clonotype itself: Sequence at one end of the junction differs from germline and may be a read error. This rearrangement joins TRBV20-1 to TRBJ2-3, with D possibly called TRBD1 or TRBD2 (5 bases each). Germline loops: CDR1 DFQATT, CDR2 SNEGSKA (reference sequence). This CDR3 has 17 residues. The CDR3, as DNA: TGCTGTGCTAGGTCCAACCGGGACCTCAAAGCCACAGATACGCAGTATTTT. This sequence encodes CCARSNRDLKATDTQYF.